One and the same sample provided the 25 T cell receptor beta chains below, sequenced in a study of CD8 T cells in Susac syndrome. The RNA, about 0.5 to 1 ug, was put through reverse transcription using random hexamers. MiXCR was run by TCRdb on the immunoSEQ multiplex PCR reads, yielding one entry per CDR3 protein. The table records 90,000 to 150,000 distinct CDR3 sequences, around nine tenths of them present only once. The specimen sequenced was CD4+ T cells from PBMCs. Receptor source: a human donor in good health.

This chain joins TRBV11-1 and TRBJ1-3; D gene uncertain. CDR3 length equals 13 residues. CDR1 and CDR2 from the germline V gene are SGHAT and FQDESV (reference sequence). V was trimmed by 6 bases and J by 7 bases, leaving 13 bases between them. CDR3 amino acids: CASREAPDNTIYF. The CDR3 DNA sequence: TGTGCCAGCAGGGAAGCCCCGGATAACACCATATATTTT.

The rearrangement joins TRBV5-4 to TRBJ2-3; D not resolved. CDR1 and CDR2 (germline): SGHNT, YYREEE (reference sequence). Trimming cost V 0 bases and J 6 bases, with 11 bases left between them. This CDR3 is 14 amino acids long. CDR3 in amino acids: CASSLELSSDTQYF. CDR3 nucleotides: TGTGCCAGCAGCTTGGAGCTAAGTTCTGATACGCAGTATTTT.

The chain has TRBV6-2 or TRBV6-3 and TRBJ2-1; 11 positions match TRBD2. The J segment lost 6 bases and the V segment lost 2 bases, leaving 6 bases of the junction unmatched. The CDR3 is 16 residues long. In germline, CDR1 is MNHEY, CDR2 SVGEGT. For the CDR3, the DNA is TGTGCCAGCAGTTACAGGGCTAGCGGGGGGCCCAATGAGCAGTTCTTC. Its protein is CASSYRASGGPNEQFF.

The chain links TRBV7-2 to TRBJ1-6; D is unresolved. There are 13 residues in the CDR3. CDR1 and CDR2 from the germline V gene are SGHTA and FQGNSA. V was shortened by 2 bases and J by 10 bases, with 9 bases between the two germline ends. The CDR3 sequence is CASSLQDQSPLHF. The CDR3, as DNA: TGTGCCAGCAGCTTACAGGACCAATCACCCCTCCACTTT. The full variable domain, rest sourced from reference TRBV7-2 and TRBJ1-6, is GAGVSQSPSNKVTEKGKDVELRCDPISGHTALYWYRQSLGQGLEFLIYFQGNSAPDKSGLPSDRFSAERTGGSVSTLTIQRTQQEDSAVYLCASSLQDQSPLHFGNGTRLTVT.

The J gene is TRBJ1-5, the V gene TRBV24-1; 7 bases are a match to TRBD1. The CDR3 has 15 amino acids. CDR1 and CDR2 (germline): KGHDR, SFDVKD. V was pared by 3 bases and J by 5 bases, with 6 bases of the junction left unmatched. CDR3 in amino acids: CATSDADRVDQPQHF. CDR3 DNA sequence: TGTGCCACCAGTGATGCTGACAGGGTCGATCAGCCCCAGCATTTT.

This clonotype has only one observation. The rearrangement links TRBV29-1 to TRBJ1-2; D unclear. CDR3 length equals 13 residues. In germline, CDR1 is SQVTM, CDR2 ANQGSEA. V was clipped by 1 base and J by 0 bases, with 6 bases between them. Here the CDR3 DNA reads TGCAGCGTTGAAGGGCCAGCTAACTATGGCTACACCTTC. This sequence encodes CSVEGPANYGYTF.

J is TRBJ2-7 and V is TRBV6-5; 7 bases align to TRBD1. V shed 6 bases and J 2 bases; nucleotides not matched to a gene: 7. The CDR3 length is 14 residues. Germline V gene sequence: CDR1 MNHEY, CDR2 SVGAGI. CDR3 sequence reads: CASRRSTGPYEQYF. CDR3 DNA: TGTGCCAGCAGACGATCGACAGGGCCCTACGAGCAGTACTTC.

CDR3 DNA sequence: TGTGCCTGGAGAAGGGACAGGGGGCGGAAGAACTATGGCTACACCTTC. This sequence encodes CAWRRDRGRKNYGYTF. This rearrangement joins TRBV30 to TRBJ1-2, with 12 bases that match TRBD1. This CDR3 is built from 16 residues. Germline CDR1 GTSNPN, CDR2 SVGIG (reference sequence). Trimming cost V 3 bases and J 2 bases; bases outside gene matches: 7.

The CDR3 nucleotides read TGTGCCAGCACATCAAATGCCAATGAGCAGTTCTTC. It specifies CASTSNANEQFF. J is TRBJ2-1 and V is TRBV6-5; D remains ambiguous. Per germline, CDR1 MNHEY and CDR2 SVGAGI. CDR3 length equals 12 residues. The V end was cut by 7 bases, the J end by 6 bases, with 10 bases between.

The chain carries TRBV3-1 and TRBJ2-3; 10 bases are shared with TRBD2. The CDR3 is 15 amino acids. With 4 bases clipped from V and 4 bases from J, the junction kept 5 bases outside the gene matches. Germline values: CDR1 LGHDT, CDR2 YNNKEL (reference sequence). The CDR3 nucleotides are TGTGCCAGCAGCCGTAGTAGCGGGGGGTCAGATACGCAGTATTTT. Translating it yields CASSRSSGGSDTQYF.

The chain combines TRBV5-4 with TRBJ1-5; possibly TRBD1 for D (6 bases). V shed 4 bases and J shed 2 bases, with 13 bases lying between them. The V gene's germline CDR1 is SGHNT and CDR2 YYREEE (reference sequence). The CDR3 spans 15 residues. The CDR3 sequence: CASSGQPGRNQPQHF. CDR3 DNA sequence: TGTGCCAGCAGCGGACAGCCGGGTCGCAATCAGCCCCAGCATTTT.

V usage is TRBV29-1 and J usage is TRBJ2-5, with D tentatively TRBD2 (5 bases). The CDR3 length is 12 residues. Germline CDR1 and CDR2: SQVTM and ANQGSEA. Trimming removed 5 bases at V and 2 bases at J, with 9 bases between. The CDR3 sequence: CSVRTFQETQYF. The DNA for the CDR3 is TGCAGCGTTCGGACTTTTCAAGAGACCCAGTACTTC. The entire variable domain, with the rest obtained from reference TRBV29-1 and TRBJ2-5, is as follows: SAVISQKPSRDICQRGTSLTIQCQVDSQVTMMFWYRQQPGQSLTLIATANQGSEATYESGFVIDKFPISRPNLTFSTLTVSNMSPEDSSIYLCSVRTFQETQYFGPGTRLLVL.

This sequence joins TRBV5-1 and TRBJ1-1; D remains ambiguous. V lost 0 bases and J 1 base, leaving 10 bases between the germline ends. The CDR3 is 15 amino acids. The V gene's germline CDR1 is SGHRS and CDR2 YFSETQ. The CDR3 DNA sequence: TGCGCCAGCAGCTTGGGAGGGAAAACGAACACTGAAGCTTTCTTT. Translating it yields CASSLGGKTNTEAFF.

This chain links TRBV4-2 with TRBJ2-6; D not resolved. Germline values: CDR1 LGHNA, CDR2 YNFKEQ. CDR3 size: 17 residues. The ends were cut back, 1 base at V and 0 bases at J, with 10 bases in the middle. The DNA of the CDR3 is TGTGCCAGCAGCCAAGGTCAACGCGCCTCTGGGGCCAACGTCCTGACTTTC. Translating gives CASSQGQRASGANVLTF.

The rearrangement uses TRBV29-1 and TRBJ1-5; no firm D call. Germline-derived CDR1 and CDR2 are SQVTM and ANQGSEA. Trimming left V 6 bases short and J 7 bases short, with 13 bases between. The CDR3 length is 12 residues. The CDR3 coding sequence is TGCAGCGTCGCCACATGGAACCAGCCCCAGCATTTT. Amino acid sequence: CSVATWNQPQHF.

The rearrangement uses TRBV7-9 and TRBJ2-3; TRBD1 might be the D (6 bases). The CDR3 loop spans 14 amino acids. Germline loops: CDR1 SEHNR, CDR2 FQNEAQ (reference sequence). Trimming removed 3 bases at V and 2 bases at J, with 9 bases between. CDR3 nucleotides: TGTGCCAGCAGCTTGGACAGATACACAGATACGCAGTATTTT. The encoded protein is CASSLDRYTDTQYF.

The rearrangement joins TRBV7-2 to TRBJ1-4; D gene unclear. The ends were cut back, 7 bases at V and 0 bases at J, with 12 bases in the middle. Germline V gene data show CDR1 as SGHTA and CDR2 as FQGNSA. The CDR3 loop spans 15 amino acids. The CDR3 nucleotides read TGTGCCAGCACCCTCCTGGGCACAACTAATGAAAAACTGTTTTTT. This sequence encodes CASTLLGTTNEKLFF.

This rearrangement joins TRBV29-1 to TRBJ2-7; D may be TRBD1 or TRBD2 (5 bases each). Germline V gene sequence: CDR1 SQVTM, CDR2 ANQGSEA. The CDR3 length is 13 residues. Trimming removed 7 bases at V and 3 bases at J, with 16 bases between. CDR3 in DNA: TGCAGCGCCACCCCGGGGCCCTACTACGAGCAGTACTTC. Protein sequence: CSATPGPYYEQYF.

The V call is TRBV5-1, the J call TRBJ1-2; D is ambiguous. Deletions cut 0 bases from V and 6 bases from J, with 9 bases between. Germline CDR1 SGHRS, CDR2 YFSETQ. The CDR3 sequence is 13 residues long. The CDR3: CASSLVGNNGYTF. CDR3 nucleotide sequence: TGCGCCAGCAGCTTGGTAGGGAATAATGGCTACACCTTC.

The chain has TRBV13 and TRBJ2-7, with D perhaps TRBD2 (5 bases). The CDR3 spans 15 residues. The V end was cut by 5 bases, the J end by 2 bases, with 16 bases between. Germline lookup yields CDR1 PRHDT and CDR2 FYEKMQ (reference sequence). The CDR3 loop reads CASSPRTTGAYEQYF. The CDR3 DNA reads TGTGCCAGCAGCCCACGGACCACCGGGGCCTACGAGCAGTACTTC.

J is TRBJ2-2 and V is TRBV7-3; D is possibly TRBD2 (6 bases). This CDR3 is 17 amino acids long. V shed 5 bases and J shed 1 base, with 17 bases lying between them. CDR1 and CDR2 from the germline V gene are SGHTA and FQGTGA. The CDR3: CASSPKRPGLNTGELFF. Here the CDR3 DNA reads TGTGCCAGCAGCCCGAAAAGACCGGGACTGAACACCGGGGAGCTGTTTTTT.

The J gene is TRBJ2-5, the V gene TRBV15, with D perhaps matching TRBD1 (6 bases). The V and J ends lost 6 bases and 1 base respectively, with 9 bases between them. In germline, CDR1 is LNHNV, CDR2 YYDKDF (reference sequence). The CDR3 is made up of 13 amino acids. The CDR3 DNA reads TGTGCCACCAGTCAACAGGGCCAAGAGACCCAGTACTTC. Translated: CATSQQGQETQYF.

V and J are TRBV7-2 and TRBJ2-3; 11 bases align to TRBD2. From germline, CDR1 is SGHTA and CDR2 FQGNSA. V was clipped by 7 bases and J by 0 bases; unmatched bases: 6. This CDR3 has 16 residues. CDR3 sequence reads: CASNKRLAGSTDTQYF. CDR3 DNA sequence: TGTGCCAGCAACAAACGACTAGCGGGGAGCACAGATACGCAGTATTTT.

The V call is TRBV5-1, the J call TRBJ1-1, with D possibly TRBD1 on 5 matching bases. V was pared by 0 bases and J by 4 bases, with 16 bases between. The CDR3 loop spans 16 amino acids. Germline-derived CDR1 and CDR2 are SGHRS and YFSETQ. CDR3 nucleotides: TGCGCCAGCAGCTTGGAGGATGGGGGGTCGGGCACTGAAGCTTTCTTT. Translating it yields CASSLEDGGSGTEAFF.

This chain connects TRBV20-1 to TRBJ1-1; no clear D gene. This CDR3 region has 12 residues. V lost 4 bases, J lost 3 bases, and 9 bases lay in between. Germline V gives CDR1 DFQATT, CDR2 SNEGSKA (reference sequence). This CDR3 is CSAMLGHTEAFF. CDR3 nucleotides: TGCAGTGCTATGCTCGGGCACACTGAAGCTTTCTTT.